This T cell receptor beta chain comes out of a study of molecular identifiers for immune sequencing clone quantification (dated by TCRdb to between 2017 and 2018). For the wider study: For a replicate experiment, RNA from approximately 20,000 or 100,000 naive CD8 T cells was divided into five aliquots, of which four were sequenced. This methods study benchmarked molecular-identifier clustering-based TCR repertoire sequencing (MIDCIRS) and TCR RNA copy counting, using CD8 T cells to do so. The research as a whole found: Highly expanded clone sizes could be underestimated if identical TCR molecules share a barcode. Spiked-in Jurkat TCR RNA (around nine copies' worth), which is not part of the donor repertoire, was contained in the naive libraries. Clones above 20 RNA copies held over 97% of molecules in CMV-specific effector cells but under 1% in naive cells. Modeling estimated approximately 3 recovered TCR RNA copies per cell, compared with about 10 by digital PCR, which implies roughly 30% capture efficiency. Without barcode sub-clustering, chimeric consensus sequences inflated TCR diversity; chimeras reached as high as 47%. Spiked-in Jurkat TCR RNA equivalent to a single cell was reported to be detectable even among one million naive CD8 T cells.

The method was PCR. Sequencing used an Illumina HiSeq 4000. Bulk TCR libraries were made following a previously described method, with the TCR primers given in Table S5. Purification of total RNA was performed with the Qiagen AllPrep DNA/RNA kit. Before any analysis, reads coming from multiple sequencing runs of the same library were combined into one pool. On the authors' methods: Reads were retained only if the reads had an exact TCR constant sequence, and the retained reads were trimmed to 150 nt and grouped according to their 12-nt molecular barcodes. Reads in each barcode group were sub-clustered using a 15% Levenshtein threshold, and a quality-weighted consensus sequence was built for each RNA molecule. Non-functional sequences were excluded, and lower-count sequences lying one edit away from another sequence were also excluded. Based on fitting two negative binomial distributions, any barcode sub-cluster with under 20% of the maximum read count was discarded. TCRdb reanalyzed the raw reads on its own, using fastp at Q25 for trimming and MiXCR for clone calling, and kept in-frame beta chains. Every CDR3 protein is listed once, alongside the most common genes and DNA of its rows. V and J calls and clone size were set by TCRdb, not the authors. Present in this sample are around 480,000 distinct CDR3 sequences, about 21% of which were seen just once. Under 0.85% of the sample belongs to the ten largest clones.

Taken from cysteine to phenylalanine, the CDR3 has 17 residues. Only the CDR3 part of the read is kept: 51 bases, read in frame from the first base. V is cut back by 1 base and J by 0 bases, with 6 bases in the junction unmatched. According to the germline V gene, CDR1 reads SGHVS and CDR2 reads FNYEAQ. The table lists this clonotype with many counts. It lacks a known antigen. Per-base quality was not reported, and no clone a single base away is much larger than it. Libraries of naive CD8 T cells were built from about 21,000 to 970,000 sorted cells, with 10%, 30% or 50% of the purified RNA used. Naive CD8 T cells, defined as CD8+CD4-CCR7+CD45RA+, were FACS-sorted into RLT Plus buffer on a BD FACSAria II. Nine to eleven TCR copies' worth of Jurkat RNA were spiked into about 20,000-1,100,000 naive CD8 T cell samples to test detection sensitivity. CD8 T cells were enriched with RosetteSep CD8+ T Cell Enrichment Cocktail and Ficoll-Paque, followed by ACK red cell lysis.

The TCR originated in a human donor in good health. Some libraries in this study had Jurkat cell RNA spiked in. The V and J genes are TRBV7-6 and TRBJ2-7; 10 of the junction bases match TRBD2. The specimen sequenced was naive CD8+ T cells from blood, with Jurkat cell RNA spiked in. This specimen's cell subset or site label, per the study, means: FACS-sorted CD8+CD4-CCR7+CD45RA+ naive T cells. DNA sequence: TGTGCCAGCAGCTTAGTCGCTAGCGGGGGATTCTCCTACGAGCAGTACTTC. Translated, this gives CASSLVASGGFSYEQYF.